This T cell receptor beta chain was documented in a study of blood T cell repertoires in COVID-19. Assay used: immunoSEQ multiplex PCR; TCRdb lists only in-frame clones, some missing. The table includes approximately 300,000 clones, around 87% detected once. Sequenced input: PBMCs or T cells enriched from blood (not recorded which). The source of this sequence is a woman aged 25 to 39 who had recovered from COVID-19.

The chain's CDR3 is CASSEQGTGQPQHF. CDR3 DNA sequence: TGTGCCAGCAGTGAACAGGGTACGGGTCAGCCCCAGCATTTT. The gene calls are TRBV2 and TRBJ1-5, with D maybe TRBD1 (5 bases). Germline CDR1 and CDR2: SNHLY and FYNNEI. The germline V and J ends were trimmed by 2 bases and 6 bases, with 11 bases remaining between them. This CDR3 comprises 14 residues.